Sequencing of this T cell receptor beta chain was carried out in a study of blood T cell repertoires in COVID-19. Study in general: T cells, B-cell-depleted T cells, or PBMCs provided the cDNA or gDNA that served as material.

Method: immunoSEQ multiplex PCR; TCRdb's copy keeps in-frame clones and lacks some. The table shows roughly 220,000 clones, with 84% occurring only once. The germline gives CDR1 SGHRS, CDR2 YFSETQ. The CDR3 runs 14 residues. The V and J ends lost 4 bases and 10 bases respectively, with 19 bases between them. Everyone who took part was roughly 18 to 100 years old, and they came from fewer than 25 US areas. Cohort 3 donors were reported recovered after two negative PCRs, clearance, or symptom resolution. This TCR came from a woman aged 40 to 49 who had recovered from COVID-19. The sequenced sample consisted of PBMCs or T cells enriched from blood (not recorded which). V is TRBV5-1 and J is TRBJ2-3; D is possibly TRBD2 (6 bases). The CDR3 DNA reads TGCGCCAGCAGCCTCGGACTAAGCGAGTTGGCGCAGTATTTT. It yields the protein CASSLGLSELAQYF. The full variable domain, completed using reference TRBV5-1 and TRBJ2-3, is KAGVTQTPRYLIKTRGQQVTLSCSPISGHRSVSWYQQTPGQGLQFLFEYFSETQRNKGNFPGRFSGRQFSNSRSEMNVSTLELGDSALYLCASSLGLSELAQYFGPGTRLTVL.